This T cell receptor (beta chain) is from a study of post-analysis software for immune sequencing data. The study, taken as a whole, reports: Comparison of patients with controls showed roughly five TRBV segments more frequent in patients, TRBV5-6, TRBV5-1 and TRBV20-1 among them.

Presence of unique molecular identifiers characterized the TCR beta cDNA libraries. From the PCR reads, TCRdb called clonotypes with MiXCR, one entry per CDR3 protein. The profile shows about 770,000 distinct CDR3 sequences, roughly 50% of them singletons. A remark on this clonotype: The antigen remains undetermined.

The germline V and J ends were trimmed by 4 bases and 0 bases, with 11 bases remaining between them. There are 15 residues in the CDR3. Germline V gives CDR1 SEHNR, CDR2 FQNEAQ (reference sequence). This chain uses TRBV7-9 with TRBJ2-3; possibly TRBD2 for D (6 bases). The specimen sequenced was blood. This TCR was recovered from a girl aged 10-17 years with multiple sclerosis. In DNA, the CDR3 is TGTGCCAGCAGCTACACCGGGGGAAGCACAGATACGCAGTATTTT. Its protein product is CASSYTGGSTDTQYF.